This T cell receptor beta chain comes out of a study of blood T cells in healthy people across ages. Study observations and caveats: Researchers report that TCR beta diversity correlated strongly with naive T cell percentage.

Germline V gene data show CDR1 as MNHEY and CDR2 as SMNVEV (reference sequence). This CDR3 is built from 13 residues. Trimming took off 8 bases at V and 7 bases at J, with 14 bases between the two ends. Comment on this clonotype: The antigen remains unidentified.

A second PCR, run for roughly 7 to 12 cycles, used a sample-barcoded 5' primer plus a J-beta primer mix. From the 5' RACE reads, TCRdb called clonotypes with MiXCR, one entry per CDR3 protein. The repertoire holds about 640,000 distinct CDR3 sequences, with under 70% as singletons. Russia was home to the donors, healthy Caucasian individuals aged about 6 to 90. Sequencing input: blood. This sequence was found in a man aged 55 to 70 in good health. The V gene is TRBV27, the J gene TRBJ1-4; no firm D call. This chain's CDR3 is CASGASESEKLFF. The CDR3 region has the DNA TGTGCCAGCGGCGCGAGTGAGAGTGAAAAACTGTTTTTT.